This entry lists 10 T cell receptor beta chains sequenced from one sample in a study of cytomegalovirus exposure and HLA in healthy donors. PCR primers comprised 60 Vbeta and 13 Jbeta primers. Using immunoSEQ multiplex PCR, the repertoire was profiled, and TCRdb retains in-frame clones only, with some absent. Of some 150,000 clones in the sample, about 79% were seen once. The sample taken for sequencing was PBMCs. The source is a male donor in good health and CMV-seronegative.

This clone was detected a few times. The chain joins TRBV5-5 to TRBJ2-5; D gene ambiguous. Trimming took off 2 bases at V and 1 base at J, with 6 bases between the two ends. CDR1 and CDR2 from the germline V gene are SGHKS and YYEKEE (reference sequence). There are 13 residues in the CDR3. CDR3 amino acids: CASSFGPQETQYF. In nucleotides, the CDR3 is TGTGCCAGCAGCTTTGGGCCCCAAGAGACCCAGTACTTC. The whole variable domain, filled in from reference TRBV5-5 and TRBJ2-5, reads DAGVTQSPTHLIKTRGQQVTLRCSPISGHKSVSWYQQVLGQGPQFIFQYYEKEERGRGNFPDRFSARQFPNYSSELNVNALLLGDSALYLCASSFGPQETQYFGPGTRLLVL.

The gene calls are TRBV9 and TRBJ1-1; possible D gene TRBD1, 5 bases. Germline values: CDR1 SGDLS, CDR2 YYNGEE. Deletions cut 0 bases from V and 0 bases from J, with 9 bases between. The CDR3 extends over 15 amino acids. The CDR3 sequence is CASSVGPDMNTEAFF. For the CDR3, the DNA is TGTGCCAGCAGCGTAGGGCCGGACATGAACACTGAAGCTTTCTTT.

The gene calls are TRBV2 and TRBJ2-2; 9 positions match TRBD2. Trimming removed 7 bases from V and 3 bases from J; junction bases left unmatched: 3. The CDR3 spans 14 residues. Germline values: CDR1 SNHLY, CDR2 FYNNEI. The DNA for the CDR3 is TGTGCCAGCATACAGCGGGGGGACACCGGGGAGCTGTTTTTT. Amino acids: CASIQRGDTGELFF. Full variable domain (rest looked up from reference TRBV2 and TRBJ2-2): EPEVTQTPSHQVTQMGQEVILRCVPISNHLYFYWYRQILGQKVEFLVSFYNNEISEKSEIFDDQFSVERPDGSNFTLKIRSTKLEDSAMYFCASIQRGDTGELFFGEGSRLTVL.

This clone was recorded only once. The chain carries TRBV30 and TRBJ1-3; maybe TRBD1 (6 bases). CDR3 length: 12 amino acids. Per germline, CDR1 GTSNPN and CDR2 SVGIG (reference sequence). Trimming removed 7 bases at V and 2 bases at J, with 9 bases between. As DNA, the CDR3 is TGTGCCTATACAGGGCCTGGAAACACCATATATTTT. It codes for CAYTGPGNTIYF.

CDR3 protein: CASSPPRGEQYF. CDR3 bases: TGTGCCAGCAGCCCCCCTCGGGGCGAGCAGTACTTC. The chain joins TRBV9 to TRBJ2-7; a possible D gene is TRBD2 (5 bases). Trimming stripped 4 bases from V and 6 bases from J, with 11 bases between. Germline CDR1 and CDR2: SGDLS and YYNGEE. The CDR3 runs 12 residues.

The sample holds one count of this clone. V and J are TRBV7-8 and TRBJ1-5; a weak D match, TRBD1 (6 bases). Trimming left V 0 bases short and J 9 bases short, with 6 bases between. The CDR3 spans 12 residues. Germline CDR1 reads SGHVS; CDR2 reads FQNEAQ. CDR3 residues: CASSLATGPQHF. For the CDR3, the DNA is TGTGCCAGCAGCTTAGCGACAGGGCCCCAGCATTTT. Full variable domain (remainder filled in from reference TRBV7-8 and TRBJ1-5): GAGVSQSPRYKVAKRGQDVALRCDPISGHVSLFWYQQALGQGPEFLTYFQNEAQLDKSGLPSDRFFAERPEGSVSTLKIQRTQQEDSAVYLCASSLATGPQHFGDGTRLSIL.

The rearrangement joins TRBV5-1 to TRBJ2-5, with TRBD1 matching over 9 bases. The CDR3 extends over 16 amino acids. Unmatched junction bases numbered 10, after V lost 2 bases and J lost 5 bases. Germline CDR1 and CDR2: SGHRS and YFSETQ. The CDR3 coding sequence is TGCGCCAGCAGCTTATGGGACAGGGAGGGAGAGGAGACCCAGTACTTC. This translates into CASSLWDREGEETQYF.

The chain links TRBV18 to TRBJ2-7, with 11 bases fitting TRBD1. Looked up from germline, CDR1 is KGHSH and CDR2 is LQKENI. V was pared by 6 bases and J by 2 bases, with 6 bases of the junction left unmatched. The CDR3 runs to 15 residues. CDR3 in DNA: TGTGCCAGCTCCCCCGGGACAGGGGGGACCTACGAGCAGTACTTC. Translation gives CASSPGTGGTYEQYF. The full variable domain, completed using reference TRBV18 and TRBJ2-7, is NAGVMQNPRHLVRRRGQEARLRCSPMKGHSHVYWYRQLPEEGLKFMVYLQKENIIDESGMPKERFSAEFPKEGPSILRIQQVVRGDSAAYFCASSPGTGGTYEQYFGPGTRLTVT.

Here the CDR3 reads CASSRVRNSNQPQHF. CDR3 bases: TGTGCCAGCAGTAGAGTGCGGAATAGCAATCAGCCCCAGCATTTT. This sequence joins TRBV2 and TRBJ1-5, with D unresolved. The CDR3 length is 15 residues. V dropped 5 bases and J dropped 0 bases, with 11 bases sitting between them. Germline values: CDR1 SNHLY, CDR2 FYNNEI. The complete variable domain, with remaining parts taken from reference TRBV2 and TRBJ1-5, reads EPEVTQTPSHQVTQMGQEVILRCVPISNHLYFYWYRQILGQKVEFLVSFYNNEISEKSEIFDDQFSVERPDGSNFTLKIRSTKLEDSAMYFCASSRVRNSNQPQHFGDGTRLSIL.

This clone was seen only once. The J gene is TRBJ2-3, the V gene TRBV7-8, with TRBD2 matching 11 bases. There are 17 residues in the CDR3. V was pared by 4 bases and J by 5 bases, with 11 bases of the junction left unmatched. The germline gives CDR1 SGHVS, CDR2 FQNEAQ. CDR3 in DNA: TGTGCCAGCAGCTCCCCCCTACTAGCGGGGGATCGAGATACGCAGTATTTT. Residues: CASSSPLLAGDRDTQYF.